This entry lists 2 T cell receptor beta chains sequenced from one sample in a study of T cell changes during pregnancy in multiple sclerosis. Clones were sequenced by immunoSEQ multiplex PCR, and TCRdb holds only the in-frame ones, with some missing. Among some 74,000 clones listed, roughly 92% were seen once. The sequenced sample was peripheral blood, obtained after pregnancy. These receptors were obtained from a female donor in good health, enrolled as a control in a pregnancy study.

This chain links TRBV28 with TRBJ2-1, with 11 bases matching TRBD2. Germline V gene data show CDR1 as MDHEN and CDR2 as SYDVKM. The CDR3 has 15 amino acids. V shed 6 bases and J 4 bases; nucleotides not matched to a gene: 5. CDR3 DNA: TGTGCCAGCAGGATAGCGGGAGGGCCTTACAATGAGCAGTTCTTC. Protein sequence: CASRIAGGPYNEQFF.

The chain links TRBV2 to TRBJ2-2, with D perhaps matching TRBD2 (6 bases). The V end lost 7 bases, the J end lost 5 bases, and 17 bases lay between the germline ends. The CDR3 runs to 15 residues. Germline V lookup: CDR1 SNHLY, CDR2 FYNNEI. Written as DNA, the CDR3 is TGTGCCAGCAACTTGGGGAGGATAGGAACCGGGGAGCTGTTTTTT. This gives the protein CASNLGRIGTGELFF.